These 2 T cell receptor beta chains were all obtained from the same sample, sequenced in a study of cytomegalovirus exposure and HLA in healthy donors. Some clones are missing from TCRdb's copy, which holds only in-frame ones; the method was immunoSEQ multiplex PCR. The data show tens of thousands of clones, with roughly 96% seen just once and around 0.9% held by the top ten. The sequencing input was PBMCs. The receptors were sampled from a man between 18 and 35 years old in good health and CMV-seronegative.

V and J are TRBV2 and TRBJ2-7; tentatively, D is TRBD1 (5 bases). Looked up from germline, CDR1 is SNHLY and CDR2 is FYNNEI. Trimming shortened V by 9 bases and J by 7 bases, and 10 bases separated the two germline ends. This CDR3 region has 10 residues. For the CDR3, the DNA is TGTGCCAGTCAGGGAAGTGAGCAGTACTTC. Its protein product is CASQGSEQYF.

The rearrangement uses TRBV4-1 and TRBJ1-5; 8 bases align to TRBD1. The CDR3 covers 16 residues. J was trimmed by 4 bases and V by 0 bases; bases with no gene match: 5. Germline assignment: CDR1 MGHRA and CDR2 YSYEKL. This CDR3 reads CASSQDGQGPNQPQHF. DNA of the CDR3: TGCGCCAGCAGCCAAGATGGACAGGGACCGAATCAGCCCCAGCATTTT.